These T cell receptor beta chains were read from a single sample in a study of technical replicates of blood from a few donors. Sequenced by immunoSEQ multiplex PCR; TCRdb stores in-frame clones only, minus some. The top ten clones hold 0.2% to 0.25% of a sample with tens of thousands of clones, just under 97% of them seen once. The sequenced sample consisted of T cells isolated from PBMCs. These TCRs come from a human donor in good health. CDR3s include the opening cysteine and the closing phenylalanine or tryptophan.

V: TRBV7-2
J: TRBJ2-2
CDR3: CASSSQGARTGELFF

V: TRBV15
J: TRBJ1-1
CDR3: CATKPQGNAKAFF

V: TRBV27
J: TRBJ2-1
CDR3: CASSAIGGANYNEQFF

V: TRBV28
J: TRBJ2-3
CDR3: CASRGGVGWPHTQYF

V: TRBV9
J: TRBJ1-1
CDR3: CASSVGYGGAPEAFF

V: TRBV4-1
J: TRBJ1-1
CDR3: CASSQAGGYTEAFF

V: TRBV28
J: TRBJ1-3
CDR3: CASSVSSGNTIYF

V: TRBV7-3
J: TRBJ2-7
CDR3: CASSLTGGAYEQYF

V: TRBV18
J: TRBJ1-2
CDR3: CASSLTGTEESYTF

V: TRBV5-1
J: TRBJ2-2
CDR3: CASRRQGEVGELFF

V: TRBV6-6
J: TRBJ1-3
CDR3: CASSLDRESSGNTIYF

V: TRBV2
J: TRBJ1-3
CDR3: CASRGGQGISGNTIYF

V: TRBV4-1
J: TRBJ2-5
CDR3: CASSPGLAGAGGAQYF

V: TRBV5-1
J: TRBJ2-2
CDR3: CASSLEGRSIDRPGELFF

V: TRBV7-9
J: TRBJ1-2
CDR3: CASSLGGNYGYTF

V: TRBV4-1
J: TRBJ1-2
CDR3: CASSQVPRGNYGYTF

V: TRBV5-4
J: TRBJ1-2
CDR3: CASSPRPGQGNYGYTF

V: TRBV5-1
J: TRBJ2-1
CDR3: CASSTRGTPRSYNEQFF

V: TRBV19
J: TRBJ2-7
CDR3: CASSVPRTAQEEQYF

V: TRBV7-6
J: TRBJ2-3
CDR3: CASSLLAQSTDTQYF

V: TRBV7-8
J: TRBJ2-1
CDR3: CASSSGGLNNEQFF

V: TRBV4-2
J: TRBJ2-6
CDR3: CASSQGYGDSSSGANVLTF

V: TRBV11-2
J: TRBJ1-2
CDR3: CASSSPRQGVGYTF

V: TRBV7-2
J: TRBJ1-6
CDR3: CASSLTTERAPLHF

V: TRBV5-4
J: TRBJ2-7
CDR3: CASSPGTGSEQYF

V: TRBV18
J: TRBJ2-7
CDR3: CASSPPGRGAGYEQYF

V: TRBV11-2
J: TRBJ2-7
CDR3: CASSSQGGYNYEQYF

V: TRBV11-2
J: TRBJ2-7
CDR3: CASSLGTGNYEQYF

V: TRBV10-3
J: TRBJ2-7
CDR3: CAIAEGDRGNEQYF

V: TRBV19
J: TRBJ1-5
CDR3: CASSTGQSFQPQHF

V: TRBV30
J: TRBJ2-5
CDR3: CAWSRNQETQYF

V: TRBV27
J: TRBJ2-7
CDR3: CASSLTSGSSLAYEQYF

V: TRBV4-1
J: TRBJ2-7
CDR3: CASSQGQGRSYEQYF

V: TRBV5-1
J: TRBJ2-1
CDR3: CASSLATSGYSYNEQFF

V: TRBV5-4
J: TRBJ2-4
CDR3: CASSLVNSNIQYF

V: TRBV2
J: TRBJ2-1
CDR3: CASSEVADNEQFF

V: TRBV28
J: TRBJ1-1
CDR3: CASLTGLGAEAFF

V: TRBV10-3
J: TRBJ2-7
CDR3: CAISPSTSNYEQYF

V: TRBV29-1
J: TRBJ2-7
CDR3: CSYRTSGSYEQYF

V: TRBV6-4
J: TRBJ1-1
CDR3: CASSADRLNTEAFF

V: TRBV10-3
J: TRBJ2-1
CDR3: CASGTSGKYNEQFF

V: TRBV20-1
J: TRBJ1-5
CDR3: CSARDRQPQHF

V: TRBV6-5
J: TRBJ2-2
CDR3: CASSYSPAANTGELFF

V: TRBV7-3
J: TRBJ2-1
CDR3: CASSLGQGGHEQFF

V: TRBV5-4
J: TRBJ1-1
CDR3: CASSPDRVKNTEAFF

V: TRBV5-1
J: TRBJ2-1
CDR3: CASSYRGPNEQFF

V: TRBV5-1
J: TRBJ2-1
CDR3: CASRTSGRPSSYNEQFF

V: TRBV19
J: TRBJ1-1
CDR3: CASIGDSQVNTEAFF

V: TRBV7-3
J: TRBJ2-1
CDR3: CASSPQSGGANNEQFF

V: TRBV6-5
J: TRBJ2-7
CDR3: CASSARSTPVVF